This passage covers 16 T cell receptor beta chains from one sample sequenced in a study of regulatory T cells in long-lasting Graves disease. The authors built TCR beta libraries using iRepertoire HTBI primers and Arm-PCR of CDR3 regions. TCRdb recomputed calls from the multiplex PCR reads with MiXCR, one row per CDR3 protein. The sample records 360,000 or so distinct CDR3 sequences, 10% to 15% being singletons. As to time point: newly diagnosed GD, antithyroid drugs for less than 3 months. RNA isolated from PBMCs was used to make the TCR library. The same sample was also used in a study of T cells in Graves' hyperthyroidism and ophthalmopathy.

The sample consisted of peripheral blood mononuclear cells (PBMCs), taken at new diagnosis, from a patient treated with antithyroid drugs. The receptor set was obtained from a young woman with Graves disease.

This clonotype showed up many times. This rearrangement joins TRBV7-6 to TRBJ2-3; TRBD1 aligns across 7 bases. CDR3 length equals 12 residues. Germline-derived CDR1 and CDR2 are SGHVS and FNYEAQ. The V segment lost 5 bases and the J segment 9 bases; nucleotides outside the gene matches: 5. CDR3 protein: CASSNTGATQYF. CDR3 nucleotides: TGTGCCAGCAGCAATACAGGGGCGACGCAGTATTTT.

There are many counts of this clonotype. The chain employs TRBV3-1 and TRBJ2-1, with 11 positions matching TRBD2. V dropped 4 bases and J dropped 5; count of bases not matched to a gene: 13. The germline CDR1 and CDR2 sequences are LGHDT and YNNKEL (reference sequence). The length of the CDR3 is 18 residues. CDR3 region: CASSLPGLAGGRNNEQFF. DNA of the CDR3: TGTGCCAGCAGCCTCCCGGGGCTAGCGGGGGGACGTAACAATGAGCAGTTCTTC.

With regard to this clonotype: This may come from a read error, since a much larger clone is one base off. It is likely a read error, because the conserved phenylalanine at the end of the CDR3 is missing. V and J are TRBV15 and TRBJ2-5, with 10 positions matching TRBD1. Judging by the DNA end, TRBJ2-1 fits better; the J call may be wrong. Germline V gives CDR1 LNHNV, CDR2 YYDKDF (reference sequence). The CDR3 covers 16 residues. The DNA for the CDR3 is TGTGCCACCAGCGGCCTGGACAGGGGGACATACAATGAGCAGTTCCTC. This sequence encodes CATSGLDRGTYNEQFL.

With respect to this clonotype: This may stem from a read error, because a much larger clone lies one nucleotide away. CDR3 residues: CSASGPYEQYF. DNA of the CDR3: TGCAGTGCTAGTGGGCCTTACGAGCAGTACTTC. The chain couples TRBV20-1 to TRBJ2-7, with D unclear. Germline values: CDR1 DFQATT, CDR2 SNEGSKA (reference sequence). This CDR3 spans 11 amino acids. Deletions cut 3 bases from V and 4 bases from J, with 7 bases between.

This clonotype was picked up a small number of times. The V call is TRBV9, the J call TRBJ1-4; D unclear. Germline V gene data show CDR1 as SGDLS and CDR2 as YYNGEE. The V end lost 0 bases, the J end lost 3 bases, and 9 bases lay between the germline ends. There are 15 residues in the CDR3. The CDR3 region is CASSVEDGSNEKLFF. In nucleotides, the CDR3 is TGTGCCAGCAGCGTAGAGGACGGATCTAATGAAAAACTGTTTTTT.

With regard to this clonotype: This may come from a read error, since a much larger clone is one base off. The CDR3 reads CASSLTGIGSYERYF. The CDR3 DNA follows: TGTGCCAGCAGCTTAACAGGGATAGGCTCCTACGAGCGGTACTTC. This sequence joins TRBV11-2 and TRBJ2-7, with D perhaps TRBD1 (6 bases). Germline CDR1 reads SGHAT; CDR2 reads FQNNGV. This CDR3 has 15 residues.

This clonotype was observed many times. V gene TRBV7-3 combines with J gene TRBJ1-1; D not certain. V lost 8 bases and J 4 bases, leaving 14 bases between the germline ends. The CDR3 totals 13 residues. In germline, CDR1 is SGHTA, CDR2 FQGTGA. The CDR3 protein is CASSTDVSTEAFF. The CDR3 nucleotides read TGTGCCAGCTCGACGGACGTATCCACTGAAGCTTTCTTT.

This clonotype was observed many times. The chain joins TRBV5-1 to TRBJ2-1; TRBD1 matches at 11 bases. CDR1 and CDR2 from the germline V gene are SGHRS and YFSETQ. V was pared by 3 bases and J by 9 bases, with 8 bases of the junction left unmatched. CDR3 length: 15 residues. DNA for the CDR3: TGCGCCAGCAGCTACCTGGGACAGGGGGGAAGTGAGCAGTTCTTC. It encodes CASSYLGQGGSEQFF.

This clonotype was observed a handful of times. The gene calls are TRBV4-2 and TRBJ1-2; tentatively, D is TRBD1 (5 bases). Germline CDR1 LGHNA, CDR2 YNFKEQ. This CDR3 has 17 amino acids. With 0 bases removed from V and 3 bases from J, the gap between germline ends came to 17 bases. The CDR3 region has the DNA TGTGCCAGCAGCCAAGATCGCCGGGGGGGGGGAGACTATGGCTACACCTTC. Translated, it gives CASSQDRRGGGDYGYTF.

This clonotype was detected only a few times. The chain combines TRBV20-1 with TRBJ2-1; 7 bases agree with TRBD2. Germline V gene data show CDR1 as DFQATT and CDR2 as SNEGSKA (reference sequence). Trimming cost V 6 bases and J 0 bases; bases outside gene matches: 5. The CDR3 loop spans 14 amino acids. CDR3 sequence (DNA): TGCAGTGCAGCGGGGCCGAGCTCCTACAATGAGCAGTTCTTC. It encodes CSAAGPSSYNEQFF.

Ten or more counts support this clonotype. The gene calls are TRBV6-2 or TRBV6-3 and TRBJ1-5; TRBD1 might be the D (5 bases). This CDR3 is 16 amino acids long. Deletions cut 2 bases from V and 7 bases from J, with 18 bases between. Germline assignment: CDR1 MNHEY and CDR2 SVGEGT. The CDR3 DNA reads TGTGCCAGCAGTTACACCCCAGGGAAGGGAAAACAGCCCCAGCATTTT. Its protein product is CASSYTPGKGKQPQHF.

CDR3 DNA: TGTGCCAGCAGTTCGCCACCTTCGATCACAGATACGCAGTATTTT. Residues: CASSSPPSITDTQYF. The chain has TRBV28 and TRBJ2-3, with unresolved D. V lost 4 bases and J lost 2, with 13 bases in between. Germline V gene sequence: CDR1 MDHEN, CDR2 SYDVKM. The CDR3 covers 15 residues.

In its sample, this clonotype was seen many times. The rearrangement joins TRBV27 to TRBJ2-2; either TRBD1 or TRBD2 may supply D (6 bases each). CDR1 and CDR2 from the germline V gene are MNHEY and SMNVEV (reference sequence). This CDR3 is 15 amino acids long. The germline V and J ends were trimmed by 5 bases and 4 bases, with 14 bases remaining between them. The CDR3 here is CASSTSGEATGELFF. The CDR3 DNA is TGTGCCAGCAGTACCTCAGGGGAGGCCACCGGGGAGCTGTTTTTT.

There are many counts of this clonotype. The chain links TRBV20-1 to TRBJ2-2; 9 nucleotides line up with TRBD1. Unmatched junction bases numbered 4, after V lost 6 bases and J lost 2 bases. Germline V gene data show CDR1 as DFQATT and CDR2 as SNEGSKA (reference sequence). The CDR3 sequence is 14 residues long. CDR3 nucleotides: TGCAGTGCCGGGGACAGGGTCAACACCGGGGAGCTGTTTTTT. It yields the protein CSAGDRVNTGELFF.

The V call is TRBV7-8, the J call TRBJ2-7; D is ambiguous. The CDR3 runs to 14 residues. Looked up from germline, CDR1 is SGHVS and CDR2 is FQNEAQ. Trimming took off 5 bases at V and 6 bases at J, with 17 bases between the two ends. CDR3 sequence: CASSPPGGSREQYF. The CDR3, as DNA: TGTGCCAGCAGCCCCCCGGGTGGCAGTCGCGAGCAGTACTTC.

This clonotype was observed many times. V is TRBV2 and J is TRBJ2-3; 11 bases map to TRBD1. The J segment lost 3 bases and the V segment lost 8 bases, leaving 19 bases of the junction unmatched. The CDR3 has 19 amino acids. Germline V CDR1 and CDR2: SNHLY, FYNNEI. CDR3 DNA sequence: TGTGCCAGCGGGGTCCCGGGACAGGGGGTAGGGGAGCGGACAGATACGCAGTATTTT. Translating gives CASGVPGQGVGERTDTQYF.